This T cell receptor (beta chain) originates from a study of OX40 agonist ivuxolimab in advanced cancers. Study background: Patients received the agonistic anti-OX40 (CD134) antibody ivuxolimab. Ivuxolimab doses were 0.01, 0.1, 0.3, 1.5, 3 or 10 mg/kg every 2 weeks. Study conclusions and caveats: Antigen specificity was not determined for the expanded peripheral T cells. Low clonal expansion, among the lowest seen, marked partial responders at 0.1-3.0 mg/kg.

Germline V gives CDR1 MNHEY, CDR2 SVGAGI. V lost 2 bases and J 2 bases, leaving 7 bases between the germline ends. CDR3 length: 13 residues. Repertoires were generated with immunoSEQ multiplex PCR, while TCRdb's copy carries only in-frame clones and drops some. The sample consists of over 65,000 clones, roughly 84% of them appearing once. Note on this clone: Its antigen remains unknown.

Specimen: CD4+ or CD8+ T cells sorted from blood, collected in a trial of the OX40 agonist ivuxolimab. The gene calls are TRBV6-5 and TRBJ2-7; D is possibly TRBD2 (5 bases). The sequence came from an adult with an advanced solid tumor such as melanoma, head and neck, liver or kidney cancer. In DNA, the CDR3 is TGTGCCAGCAGTTACGGGCGGGCCTACGAGCAGTACTTC. This encodes CASSYGRAYEQYF.